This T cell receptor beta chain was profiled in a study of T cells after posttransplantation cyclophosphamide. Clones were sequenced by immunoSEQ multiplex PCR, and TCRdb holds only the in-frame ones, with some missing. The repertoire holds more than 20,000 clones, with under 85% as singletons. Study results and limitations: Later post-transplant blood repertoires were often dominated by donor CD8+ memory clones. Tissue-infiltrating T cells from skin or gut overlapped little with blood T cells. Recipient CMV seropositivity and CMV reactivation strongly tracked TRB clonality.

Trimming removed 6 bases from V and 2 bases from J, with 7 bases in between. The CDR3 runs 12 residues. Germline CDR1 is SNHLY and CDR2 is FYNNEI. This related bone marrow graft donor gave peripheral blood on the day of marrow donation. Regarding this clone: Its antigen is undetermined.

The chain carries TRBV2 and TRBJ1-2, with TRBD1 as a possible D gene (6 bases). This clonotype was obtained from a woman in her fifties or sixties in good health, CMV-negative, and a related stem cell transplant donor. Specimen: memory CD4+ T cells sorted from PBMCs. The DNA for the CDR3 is TGTGCCAGCAGGGACAGAAACTATGGCTACACCTTC. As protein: CASRDRNYGYTF. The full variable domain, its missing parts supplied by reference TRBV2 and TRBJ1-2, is EPEVTQTPSHQVTQMGQEVILRCVPISNHLYFYWYRQILGQKVEFLVSFYNNEISEKSEIFDDQFSVERPDGSNFTLKIRSTKLEDSAMYFCASRDRNYGYTFGSGTRLTVV.